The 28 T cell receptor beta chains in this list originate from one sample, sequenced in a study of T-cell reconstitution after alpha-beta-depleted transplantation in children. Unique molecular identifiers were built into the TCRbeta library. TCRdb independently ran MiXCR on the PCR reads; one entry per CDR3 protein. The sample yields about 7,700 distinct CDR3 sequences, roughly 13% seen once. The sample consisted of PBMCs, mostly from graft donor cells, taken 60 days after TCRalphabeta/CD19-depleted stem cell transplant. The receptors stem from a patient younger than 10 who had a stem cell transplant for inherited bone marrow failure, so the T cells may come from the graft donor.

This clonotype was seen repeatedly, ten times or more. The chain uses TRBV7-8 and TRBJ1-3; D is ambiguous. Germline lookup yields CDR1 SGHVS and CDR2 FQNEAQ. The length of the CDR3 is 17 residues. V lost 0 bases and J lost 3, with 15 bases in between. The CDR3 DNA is TGTGCCAGCAGCTTAGCGGTAACCGGCCCTCATGGAAACACCATATATTTT. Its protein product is CASSLAVTGPHGNTIYF.

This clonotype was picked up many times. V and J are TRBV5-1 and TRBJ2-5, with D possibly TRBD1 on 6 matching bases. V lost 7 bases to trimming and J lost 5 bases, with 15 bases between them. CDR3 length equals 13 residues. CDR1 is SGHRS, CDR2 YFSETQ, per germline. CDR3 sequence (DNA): TGCGCCAGCGCCTCTGGGCAGGGGGAGACCCAGTACTTC. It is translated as CASASGQGETQYF.

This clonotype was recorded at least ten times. The CDR3 nucleotides are TGTGCCAGCAGTTACCCACCTTGGGACAGGGGGTCCGGGGAGCTGTTTTTT. This codes for CASSYPPWDRGSGELFF. The V and J genes are TRBV6-5 and TRBJ2-2; 11 bases match TRBD1. V was clipped by 2 bases and J by 6 bases; unmatched bases: 8. The germline V gene encodes CDR1 MNHEY and CDR2 SVGAGI. This CDR3 is built from 17 residues.

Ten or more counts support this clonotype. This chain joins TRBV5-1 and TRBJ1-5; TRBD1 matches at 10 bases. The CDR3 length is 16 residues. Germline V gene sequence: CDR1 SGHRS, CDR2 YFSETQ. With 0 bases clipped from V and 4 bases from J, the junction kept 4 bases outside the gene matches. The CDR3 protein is CASSLVPGQGNQPQHF. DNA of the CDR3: TGCGCCAGCAGCTTGGTGCCGGGACAGGGGAATCAGCCCCAGCATTTT.

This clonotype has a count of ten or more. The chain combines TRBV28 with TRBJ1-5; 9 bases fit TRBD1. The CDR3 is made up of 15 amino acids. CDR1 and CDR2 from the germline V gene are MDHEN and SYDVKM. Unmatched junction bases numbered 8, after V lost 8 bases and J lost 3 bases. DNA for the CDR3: TGTGCCAGCCTATTCCGGGACAGGGACAATCAGCCCCAGCATTTT. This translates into CASLFRDRDNQPQHF.

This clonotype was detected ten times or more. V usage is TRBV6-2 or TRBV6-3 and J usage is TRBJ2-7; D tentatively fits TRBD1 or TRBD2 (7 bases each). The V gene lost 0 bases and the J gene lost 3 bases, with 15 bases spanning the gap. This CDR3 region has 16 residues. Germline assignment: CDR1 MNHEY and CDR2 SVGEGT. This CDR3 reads CASSYSAGRGGYEQYF. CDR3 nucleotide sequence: TGTGCCAGCAGTTACTCAGCCGGCAGGGGGGGCTACGAGCAGTACTTC.

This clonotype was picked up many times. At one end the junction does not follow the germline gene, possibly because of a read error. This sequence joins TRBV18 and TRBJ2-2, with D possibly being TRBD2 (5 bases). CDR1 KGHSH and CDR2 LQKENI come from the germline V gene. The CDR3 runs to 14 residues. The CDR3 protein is CASAPGLLTGELFF. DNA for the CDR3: TGTGCCAGCGCACCTGGACTCCTCACCGGGGAGCTGTTTTTT.

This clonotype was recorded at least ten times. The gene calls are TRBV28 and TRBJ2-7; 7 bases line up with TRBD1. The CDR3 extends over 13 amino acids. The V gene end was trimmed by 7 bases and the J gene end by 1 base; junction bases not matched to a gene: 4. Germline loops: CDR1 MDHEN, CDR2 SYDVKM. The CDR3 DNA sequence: TGTGCCAGCAACCCGGGACAGTCCTACGAGCAGTACTTC. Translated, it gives CASNPGQSYEQYF.

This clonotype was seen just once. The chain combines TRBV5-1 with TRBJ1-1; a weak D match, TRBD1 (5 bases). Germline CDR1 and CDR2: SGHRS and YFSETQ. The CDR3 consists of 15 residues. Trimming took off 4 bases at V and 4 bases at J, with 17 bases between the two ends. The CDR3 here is CASSEFTGRSTEAFF. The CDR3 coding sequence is TGCGCCAGCAGCGAATTCACAGGTCGGTCCACTGAAGCTTTCTTT.

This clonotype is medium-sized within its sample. The CDR3 sequence: CASSRGQDYNEQFF. The CDR3 nucleotides are TGCGCCAGCAGCCGCGGACAGGATTACAATGAGCAGTTCTTC. The V gene is TRBV4-3, the J gene TRBJ2-1; 7 bases line up with TRBD1. V lost 4 bases, J lost 4 bases, and 4 bases stayed unmatched. Germline assignment: CDR1 LGHNA and CDR2 YSLEER. This CDR3 has 14 amino acids.

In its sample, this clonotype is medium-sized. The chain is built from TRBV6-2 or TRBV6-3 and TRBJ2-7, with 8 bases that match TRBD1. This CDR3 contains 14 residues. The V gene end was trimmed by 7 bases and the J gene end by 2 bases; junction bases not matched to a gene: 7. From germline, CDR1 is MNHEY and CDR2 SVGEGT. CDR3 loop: CASIPGGATYEQYF. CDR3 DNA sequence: TGTGCCAGCATCCCAGGGGGCGCCACCTACGAGCAGTACTTC.

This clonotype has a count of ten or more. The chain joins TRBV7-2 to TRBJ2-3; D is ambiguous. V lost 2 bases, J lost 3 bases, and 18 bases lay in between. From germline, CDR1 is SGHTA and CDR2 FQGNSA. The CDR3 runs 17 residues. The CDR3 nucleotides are TGTGCCAGCAGCTTACGGATTAGAGAGACTGAGACAGATACGCAGTATTTT. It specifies CASSLRIRETETDTQYF.

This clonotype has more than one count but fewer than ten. Here the CDR3 reads CSATYRDEQFF. CDR3 DNA: TGCAGTGCTACCTACAGGGACGAGCAGTTCTTC. The chain carries TRBV20-1 and TRBJ2-1, with D perhaps matching TRBD1 (6 bases). The germline CDR1 and CDR2 sequences are DFQATT and SNEGSKA (reference sequence). Trimming cost V 4 bases and J 10 bases, with 11 bases left between them. This CDR3 is 11 amino acids long.

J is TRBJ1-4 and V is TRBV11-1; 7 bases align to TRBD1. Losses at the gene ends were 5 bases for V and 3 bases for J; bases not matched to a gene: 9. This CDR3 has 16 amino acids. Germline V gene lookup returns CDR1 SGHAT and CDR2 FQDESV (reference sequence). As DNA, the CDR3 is TGTGCCAGCAGCCATCAAATTACAGGGGCTAATGAAAAACTGTTTTTT. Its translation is CASSHQITGANEKLFF.

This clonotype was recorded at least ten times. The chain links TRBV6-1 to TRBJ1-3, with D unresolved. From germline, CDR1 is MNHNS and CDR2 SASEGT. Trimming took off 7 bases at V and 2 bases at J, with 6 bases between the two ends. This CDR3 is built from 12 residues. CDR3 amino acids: CASISTGNTIYF. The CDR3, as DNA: TGTGCCAGCATAAGTACTGGAAACACCATATATTTT.

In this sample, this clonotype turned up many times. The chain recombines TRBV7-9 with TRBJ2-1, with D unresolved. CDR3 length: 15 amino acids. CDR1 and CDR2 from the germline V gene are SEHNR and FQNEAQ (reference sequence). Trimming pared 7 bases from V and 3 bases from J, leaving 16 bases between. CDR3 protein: CASIRPIKGYNEQFF. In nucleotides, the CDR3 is TGTGCCAGCATCCGACCAATAAAGGGCTACAATGAGCAGTTCTTC. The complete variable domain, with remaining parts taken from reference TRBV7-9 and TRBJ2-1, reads DTGVSQNPRHKITKRGQNVTFRCDPISEHNRLYWYRQTLGQGPEFLTYFQNEAQLEKSRLLSDRFSAERPKGSFSTLEIQRTEQGDSAMYLCASIRPIKGYNEQFFGPGTRLTVL.

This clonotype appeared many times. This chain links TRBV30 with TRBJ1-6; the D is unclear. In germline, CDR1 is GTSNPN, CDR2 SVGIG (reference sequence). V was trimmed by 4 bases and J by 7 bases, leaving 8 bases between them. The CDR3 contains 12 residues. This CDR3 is CAWNMPNSPLHF. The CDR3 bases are TGTGCCTGGAACATGCCGAATTCACCCCTCCACTTT.

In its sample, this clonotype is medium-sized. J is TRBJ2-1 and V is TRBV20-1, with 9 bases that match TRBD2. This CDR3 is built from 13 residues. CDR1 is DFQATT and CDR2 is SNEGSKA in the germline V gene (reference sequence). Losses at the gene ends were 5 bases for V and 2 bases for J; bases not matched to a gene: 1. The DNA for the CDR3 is TGCAGTGCTTGGACTAGCGCCTACAATGAGCAGTTCTTC. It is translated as CSAWTSAYNEQFF.

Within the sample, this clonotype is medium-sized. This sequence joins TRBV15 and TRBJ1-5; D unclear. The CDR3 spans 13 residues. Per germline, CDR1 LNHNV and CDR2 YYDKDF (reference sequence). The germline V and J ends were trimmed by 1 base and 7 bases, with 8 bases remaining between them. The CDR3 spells CATSRVQDQPQHF. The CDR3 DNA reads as TGTGCCACCAGCAGAGTTCAAGACCAGCCCCAGCATTTT.

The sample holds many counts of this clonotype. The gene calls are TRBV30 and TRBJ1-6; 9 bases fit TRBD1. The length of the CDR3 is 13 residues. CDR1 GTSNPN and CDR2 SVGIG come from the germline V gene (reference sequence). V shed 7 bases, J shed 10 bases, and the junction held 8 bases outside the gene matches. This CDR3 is CASPGTGNSPLHF. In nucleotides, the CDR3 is TGTGCCTCCCCCGGGACAGGGAACTCACCCCTCCACTTT.

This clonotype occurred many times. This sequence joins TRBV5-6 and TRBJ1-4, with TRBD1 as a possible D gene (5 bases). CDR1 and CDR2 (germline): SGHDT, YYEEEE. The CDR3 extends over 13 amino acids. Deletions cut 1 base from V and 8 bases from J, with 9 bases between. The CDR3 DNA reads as TGTGCCAGCAGCTTGTGGGGGAACGAAAAACTGTTTTTT. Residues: CASSLWGNEKLFF.

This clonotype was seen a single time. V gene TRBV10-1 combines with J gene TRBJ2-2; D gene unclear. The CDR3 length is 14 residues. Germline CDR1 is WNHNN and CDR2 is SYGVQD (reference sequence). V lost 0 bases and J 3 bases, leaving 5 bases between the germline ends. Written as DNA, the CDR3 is TGCGCCAGCAGTGAGTCCGGCCACACCGGGGAGCTGTTTTTT. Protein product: CASSESGHTGELFF.

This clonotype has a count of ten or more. The CDR3 loop is CASSATPAGGSYEQYF. Here the CDR3 DNA reads TGTGCCAGCAGTGCGACACCGGCAGGGGGCTCCTACGAGCAGTACTTC. V and J are TRBV6-1 and TRBJ2-7; 7 nucleotides match TRBD1. V lost 4 bases, J lost 0 bases, and 9 bases stayed unmatched. The CDR3 loop spans 16 amino acids. Germline values: CDR1 MNHNS, CDR2 SASEGT.

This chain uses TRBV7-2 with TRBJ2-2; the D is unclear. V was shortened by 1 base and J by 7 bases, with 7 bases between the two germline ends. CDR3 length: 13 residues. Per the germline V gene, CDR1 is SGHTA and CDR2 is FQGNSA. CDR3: CASSLDFIGELFF. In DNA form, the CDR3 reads TGTGCCAGCAGCTTAGATTTCATCGGGGAGCTGTTTTTT. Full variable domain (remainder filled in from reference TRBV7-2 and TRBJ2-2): GAGVSQSPSNKVTEKGKDVELRCDPISGHTALYWYRQSLGQGLEFLIYFQGNSAPDKSGLPSDRFSAERTGGSVSTLTIQRTQQEDSAVYLCASSLDFIGELFFGEGSRLTVL.

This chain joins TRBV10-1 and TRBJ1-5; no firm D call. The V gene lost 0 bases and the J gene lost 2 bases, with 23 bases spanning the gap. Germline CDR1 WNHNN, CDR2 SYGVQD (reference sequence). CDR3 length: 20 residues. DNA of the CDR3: TGCGCCAGCAGTGAGTCTTGGGGTACAGCCTTACAGAAGCGCAATCAGCCCCAGCATTTT. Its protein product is CASSESWGTALQKRNQPQHF.

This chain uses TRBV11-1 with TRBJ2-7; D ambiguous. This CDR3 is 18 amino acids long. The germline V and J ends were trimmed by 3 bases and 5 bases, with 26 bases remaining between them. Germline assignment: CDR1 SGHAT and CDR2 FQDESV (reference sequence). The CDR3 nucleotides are TGTGCCAGCAGCTTCGAGTCTCGTTTGGCATCGGGTGCCCACGAGCAGTACTTC. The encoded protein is CASSFESRLASGAHEQYF.

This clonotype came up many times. The chain's CDR3 is CASRLAGGTGLNQPQHF. In nucleotides, the CDR3 is TGTGCCAGCAGACTCGCAGGGGGGACAGGCCTCAATCAGCCCCAGCATTTT. V and J are TRBV12-3 or TRBV12-4 and TRBJ1-5, with 8 bases identical to TRBD1. The junction had 13 bases not matched to a gene; V was cut back by 6 bases and J by 3 bases. This CDR3 contains 17 residues.

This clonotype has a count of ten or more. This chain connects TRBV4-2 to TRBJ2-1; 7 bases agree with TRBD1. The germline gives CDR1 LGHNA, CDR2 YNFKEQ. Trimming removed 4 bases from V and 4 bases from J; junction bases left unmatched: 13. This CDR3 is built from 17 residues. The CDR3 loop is CASSREDRDSAYNEQFF. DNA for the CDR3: TGTGCCAGCAGCCGAGAAGACCGGGACAGTGCTTACAATGAGCAGTTCTTC.